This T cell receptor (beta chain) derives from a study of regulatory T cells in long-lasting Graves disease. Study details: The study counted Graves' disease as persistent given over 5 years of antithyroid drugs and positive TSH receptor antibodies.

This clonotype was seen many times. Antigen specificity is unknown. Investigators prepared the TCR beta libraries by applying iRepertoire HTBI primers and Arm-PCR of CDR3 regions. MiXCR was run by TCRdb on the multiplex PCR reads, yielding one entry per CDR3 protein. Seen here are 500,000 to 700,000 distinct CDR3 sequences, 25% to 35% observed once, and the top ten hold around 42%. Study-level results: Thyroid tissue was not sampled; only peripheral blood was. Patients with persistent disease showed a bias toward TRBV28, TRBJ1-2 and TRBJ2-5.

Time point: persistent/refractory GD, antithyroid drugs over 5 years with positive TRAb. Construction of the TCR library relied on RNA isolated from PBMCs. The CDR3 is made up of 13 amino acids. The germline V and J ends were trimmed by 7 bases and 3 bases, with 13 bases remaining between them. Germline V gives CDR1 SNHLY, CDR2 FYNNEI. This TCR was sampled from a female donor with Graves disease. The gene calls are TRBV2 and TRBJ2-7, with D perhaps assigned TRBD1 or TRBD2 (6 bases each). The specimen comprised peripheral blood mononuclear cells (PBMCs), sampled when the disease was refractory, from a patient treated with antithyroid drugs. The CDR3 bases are TGTGCCAGCACCGGGGGCGGATACTACGAGCAGTACTTC. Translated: CASTGGGYYEQYF.